This T cell receptor beta chain was recorded in a study of identical twins. From the 5' RACE reads, TCRdb called clonotypes with MiXCR, one entry per CDR3 protein. The sample holds fewer than 900,000 distinct CDR3 sequences, 15% to 20% seen once. Notes on this clonotype: Its target is not known. A much bigger clone sits one base away, suggesting this may be a read error.

This CDR3 has 15 amino acids. Losses at the gene ends were 5 bases for V and 3 bases for J; bases not matched to a gene: 5. General study points: Modeled out-of-frame TCR alpha sharing in monozygotic twins fell below observed levels.

This sample also appeared in a second study, on T cells expressing NK-cell markers. That paper notes: Seven of the eight sequenced donors were classified as HCMV-seropositive, and one was classified as seronegative. Researchers report these clonotypes also headed the CD3+CD56-NKG2C+ fraction in a few donors.

The V and J genes are TRBV12-3 or TRBV12-4 and TRBJ2-4, with 9 bases lining up with TRBD2. The clonotype originates from a woman under 30 in good health. The sample comprised PBMCs. Written as DNA, the CDR3 is TGTGCCAGCAGTCCGAGACTAGCGGACAAAAACATTCAGTACTTC. Its translation is CASSPRLADKNIQYF.